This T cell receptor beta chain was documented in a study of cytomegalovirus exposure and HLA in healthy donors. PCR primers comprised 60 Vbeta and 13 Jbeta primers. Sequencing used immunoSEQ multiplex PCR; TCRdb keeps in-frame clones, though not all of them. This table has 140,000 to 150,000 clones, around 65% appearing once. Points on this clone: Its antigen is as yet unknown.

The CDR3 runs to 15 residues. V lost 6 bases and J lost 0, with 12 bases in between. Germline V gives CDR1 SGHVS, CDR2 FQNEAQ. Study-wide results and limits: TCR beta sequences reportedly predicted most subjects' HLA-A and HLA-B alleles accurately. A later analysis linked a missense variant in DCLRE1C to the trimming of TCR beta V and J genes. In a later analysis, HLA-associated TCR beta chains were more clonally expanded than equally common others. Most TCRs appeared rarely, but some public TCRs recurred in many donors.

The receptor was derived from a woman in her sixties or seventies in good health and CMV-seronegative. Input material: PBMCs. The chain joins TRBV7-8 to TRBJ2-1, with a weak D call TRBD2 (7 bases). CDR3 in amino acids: CASSGGGASYNEQFF. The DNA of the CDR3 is TGTGCCAGCAGTGGTGGGGGGGCCTCCTACAATGAGCAGTTCTTC.